This TCR beta chain is from a study of blood T cell repertoires in COVID-19. The overall study: Samples came from the United States, Italy and Spain, spanning acute and convalescent COVID-19. PBMCs, B-cell-depleted T cells, or T cells provided the cDNA or gDNA that made up the material.

Cohorts were determined from participant-reported clinical history. A single count supports this clone. CDR3 size: 14 residues. The V end was cut by 5 bases, the J end by 5 bases, with 15 bases between. Germline V lookup: CDR1 LGHNT, CDR2 FRNRAP. In the authors' workflow: It was from reference gene primer amplification that nucleated cell counts were estimated. Repertoires were generated with immunoSEQ multiplex PCR, while TCRdb's copy carries only in-frame clones and drops some. V, J and clone size derive from that table, while D and trimming were established from the DNA sequence. The repertoire consists of a few hundred thousand clones, with 70% to 90% occurring once and the leading ten covering approximately 1.2%.

The sequence was collected from a woman aged 18-35 years who had recovered from COVID-19. The V call is TRBV12-5, the J call TRBJ2-5, with D possibly matching TRBD2 (5 bases). Input material: PBMCs or T cells enriched from blood (not recorded which). The CDR3 loop is CASGLWIPGETQYF. CDR3 nucleotides: TGTGCTAGTGGTCTGTGGATTCCGGGGGAGACCCAGTACTTC.